The 5 T cell receptor beta chains in this list originate from one sample, sequenced in a study of identical twins. TCRdb re-derived calls from the 5' RACE reads in MiXCR, one entry per CDR3 protein. This table holds about 660,000 distinct CDR3 sequences, 8.6% found once. This sample was shared with a second study, whose subject was yellow fever vaccine responses in identical twins.

Sequencing was performed on PBMCs. The receptors here all came from a woman aged 18-30 years in good health.

This clonotype was observed many times. J is TRBJ2-7 and V is TRBV7-2, with 11 positions matching TRBD2. V was pared by 4 bases and J by 1 base, with 6 bases of the junction left unmatched. There are 16 residues in the CDR3. Germline V CDR1 and CDR2: SGHTA, FQGNSA. The DNA of the CDR3 is TGTGCCAGCAGCTCAGGGGGGACTAGCGGATCCTACGAGCAGTACTTC. Residues: CASSSGGTSGSYEQYF. Based on the CDR3 plus reference TRBV7-2 and TRBJ2-7, the full variable domain is GAGVSQSPSNKVTEKGKDVELRCDPISGHTALYWYRQSLGQGLEFLIYFQGNSAPDKSGLPSDRFSAERTGGSVSTLTIQRTQQEDSAVYLCASSSGGTSGSYEQYFGPGTRLTVT.

J is TRBJ1-1 and V is TRBV29-1; 8 bases match TRBD1. With 6 bases clipped from V and 4 bases from J, the junction kept 7 bases outside the gene matches. The CDR3 is made up of 13 amino acids. Germline V gives CDR1 SQVTM, CDR2 ANQGSEA. CDR3 protein: CSVSQGAFTEAFF. The CDR3 DNA is TGCAGCGTCTCGCAGGGGGCTTTCACTGAAGCTTTCTTT.

CDR3 protein: CASSFTLPSEQYF. For the CDR3, the DNA is TGTGCCAGCAGTTTCACCCTTCCCAGCGAGCAGTACTTC. The chain carries TRBV27 and TRBJ2-7; D remains ambiguous. The CDR3 has 13 residues. CDR1 is MNHEY, CDR2 SMNVEV, per germline (reference sequence). Trimming cost V 3 bases and J 6 bases, with 12 bases left between them.

The CDR3, as DNA: TGTGCCAGCAGCTTGGGGCGGCGGGGGGGCAGCACAGATACGCAGTATTTT. Its protein product is CASSLGRRGGSTDTQYF. The chain is built from TRBV7-3 and TRBJ2-3, with 9 bases aligning to TRBD2. The germline V gene has CDR1 SGHTA and CDR2 FQGTGA. The length of the CDR3 is 17 residues. Unmatched junction bases numbered 7, after V lost 3 bases and J lost 0 bases.

This clonotype was detected many times. The rearrangement links TRBV27 to TRBJ1-1, with TRBD1 matching 7 bases. J gave up 5 bases and V 3 bases, and 15 bases lay outside the gene matches. Germline CDR1 and CDR2: MNHEY and SMNVEV (reference sequence). This CDR3 has 17 amino acids. The chain's CDR3 is CASSLWGAGGGVTEAFF. The DNA for the CDR3 is TGTGCCAGCAGTTTGTGGGGGGCAGGAGGGGGCGTAACTGAAGCTTTCTTT.